This T cell receptor beta chain was identified in a study of blood T cell repertoires in COVID-19. Study in general: Samples came from the United States, Italy and Spain, spanning acute and convalescent COVID-19. In each case, the material was cDNA or gDNA derived from T cells, B-cell-depleted T cells, or PBMCs.

In the source study's methods: From reference gene primer amplification, estimates of nucleated cell counts were derived. TCRdb's table, derived via immunoSEQ multiplex PCR, lists solely in-frame clones and lacks some. Clonal size and the V and J genes are those of that table, whereas D and trimming came from the DNA. This table holds some 44,000 clones, roughly 87% found once. With V trimmed by 0 bases and J by 3 bases, 4 bases remained unmatched. This CDR3 contains 16 residues. Germline V gives CDR1 MGHRA, CDR2 YSYEKL. This clonotype originated in a man in his sixties with active COVID-19. The sample consisted of peripheral blood. The rearrangement uses TRBV4-1 and TRBJ1-3, with 8 bases that match TRBD1. The CDR3 is CASSQEGRGHGNTIYF. CDR3 in DNA: TGCGCCAGCAGCCAAGAGGGCAGGGGGCATGGAAACACCATATATTTT.